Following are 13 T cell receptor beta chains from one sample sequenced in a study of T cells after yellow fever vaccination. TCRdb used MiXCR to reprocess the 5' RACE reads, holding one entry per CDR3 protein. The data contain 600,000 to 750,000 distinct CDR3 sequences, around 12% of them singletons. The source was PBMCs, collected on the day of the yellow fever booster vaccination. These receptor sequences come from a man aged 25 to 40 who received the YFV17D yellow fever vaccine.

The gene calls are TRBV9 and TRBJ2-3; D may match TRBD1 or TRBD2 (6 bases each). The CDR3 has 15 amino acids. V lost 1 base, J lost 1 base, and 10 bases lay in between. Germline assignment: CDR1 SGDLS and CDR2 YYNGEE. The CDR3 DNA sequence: TGTGCCAGCAGCGTAAGGGGGGACCGCACAGATACGCAGTATTTT. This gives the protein CASSVRGDRTDTQYF.

The DNA of the CDR3 is TGTGCCAGCAGTGTCCGACTAGCGGGCGCAGATACGCAGTATTTT. Translation gives CASSVRLAGADTQYF. This sequence joins TRBV12-3 or TRBV12-4 and TRBJ2-3; 10 nucleotides agree with TRBD2. The CDR3 is 15 amino acids. The trim removed 5 bases at V and 4 bases at J, leaving 6 bases unmatched.

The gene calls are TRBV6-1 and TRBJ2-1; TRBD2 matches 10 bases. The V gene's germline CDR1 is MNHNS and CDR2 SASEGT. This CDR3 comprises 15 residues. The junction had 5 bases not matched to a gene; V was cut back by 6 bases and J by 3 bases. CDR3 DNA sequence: TGTGCCAGCAGGCGAGCGGGAGGGCGCTACAATGAGCAGTTCTTC. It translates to CASRRAGGRYNEQFF.

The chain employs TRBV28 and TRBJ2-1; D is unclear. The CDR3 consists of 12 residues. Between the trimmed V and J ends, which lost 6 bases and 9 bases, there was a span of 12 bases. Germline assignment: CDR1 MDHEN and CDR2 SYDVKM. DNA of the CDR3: TGTGCCAGCAGCCGTATCTTAGGTGAGCAGTTCTTC. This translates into CASSRILGEQFF.

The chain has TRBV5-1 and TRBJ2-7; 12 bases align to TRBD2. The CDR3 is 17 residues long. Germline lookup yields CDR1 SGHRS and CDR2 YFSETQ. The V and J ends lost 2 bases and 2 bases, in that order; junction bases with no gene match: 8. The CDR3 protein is CASSLLAGGFTTYEQYF. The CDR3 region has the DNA TGCGCCAGCAGCTTACTAGCGGGAGGCTTCACAACCTACGAGCAGTACTTC.

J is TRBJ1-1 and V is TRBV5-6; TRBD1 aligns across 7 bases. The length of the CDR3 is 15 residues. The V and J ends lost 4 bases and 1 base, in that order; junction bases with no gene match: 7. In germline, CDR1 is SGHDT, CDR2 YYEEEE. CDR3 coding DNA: TGTGCCAGCAGCCCGACCCGGACAGGGAACACTGAAGCTTTCTTT. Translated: CASSPTRTGNTEAFF.

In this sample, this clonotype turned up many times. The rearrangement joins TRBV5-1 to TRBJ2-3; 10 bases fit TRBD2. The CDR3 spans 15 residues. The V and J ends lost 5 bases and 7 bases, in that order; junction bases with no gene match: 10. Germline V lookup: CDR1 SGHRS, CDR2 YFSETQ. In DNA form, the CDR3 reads TGCGCCAGCAGTCCCCTAGCGGGAGCGGTCTATACGCAGTATTTT. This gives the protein CASSPLAGAVYTQYF.

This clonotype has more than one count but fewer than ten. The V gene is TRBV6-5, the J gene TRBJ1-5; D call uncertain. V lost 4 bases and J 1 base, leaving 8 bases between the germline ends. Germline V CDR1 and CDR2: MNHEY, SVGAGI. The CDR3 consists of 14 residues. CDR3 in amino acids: CASSSVESNQPQHF. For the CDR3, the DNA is TGTGCCAGCAGTTCAGTGGAGAGCAATCAGCCCCAGCATTTT.

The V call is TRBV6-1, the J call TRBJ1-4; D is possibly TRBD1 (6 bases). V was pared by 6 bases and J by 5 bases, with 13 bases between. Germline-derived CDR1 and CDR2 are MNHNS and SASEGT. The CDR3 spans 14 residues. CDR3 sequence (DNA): TGTGCCAGCAGCCCAGGGGACAAAAATGAAAAACTGTTTTTT. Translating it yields CASSPGDKNEKLFF.

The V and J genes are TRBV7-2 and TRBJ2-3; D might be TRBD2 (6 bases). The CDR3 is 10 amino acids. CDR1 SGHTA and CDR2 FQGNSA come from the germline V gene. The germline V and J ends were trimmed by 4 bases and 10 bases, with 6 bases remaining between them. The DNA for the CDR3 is TGTGCCAGCAGCTCGGGAGCGCAGTATTTT. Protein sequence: CASSSGAQYF.

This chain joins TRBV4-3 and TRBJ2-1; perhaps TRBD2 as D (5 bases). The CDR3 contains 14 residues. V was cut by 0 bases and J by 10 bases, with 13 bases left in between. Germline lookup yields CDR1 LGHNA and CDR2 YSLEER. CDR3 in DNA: TGCGCCAGCAGCCAAGAAGGGTGGGGAGAGGAGCAGTTCTTC. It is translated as CASSQEGWGEEQFF.

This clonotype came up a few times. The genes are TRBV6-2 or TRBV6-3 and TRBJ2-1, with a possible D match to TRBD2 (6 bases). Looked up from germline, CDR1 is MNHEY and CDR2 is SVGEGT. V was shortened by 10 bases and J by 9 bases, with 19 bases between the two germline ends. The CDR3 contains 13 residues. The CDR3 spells CATLLAVGSEQFF. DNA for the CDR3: TGTGCCACGCTGTTAGCGGTTGGGAGTGAGCAGTTCTTC.

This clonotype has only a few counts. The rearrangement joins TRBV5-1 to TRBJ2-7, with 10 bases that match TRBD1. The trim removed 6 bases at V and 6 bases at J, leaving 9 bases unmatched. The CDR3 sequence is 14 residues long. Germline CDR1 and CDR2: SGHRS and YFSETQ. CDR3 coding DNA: TGCGCCAGCACCATAAGAGGGGACAGGGGCGAGCAGTACTTC. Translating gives CASTIRGDRGEQYF.